This T cell receptor beta chain was identified in a study of T cells after yellow fever vaccination. The wider study: Using CD3, CD45RA, CCR7 and CD95, the EM, EMRA, CM and Tscm memory subsets were sorted.

MiXCR was run by TCRdb on the 5' RACE reads, yielding one entry per CDR3 protein. This table holds over 20,000 distinct CDR3 sequences, 5.5% found once. Germline CDR1 reads SGHVS; CDR2 reads FQNEAQ. CDR3 length equals 16 residues. The ends lost 1 base at V and 5 bases at J; junction bases unmatched: 8. This clonotype was recorded at least ten times. This sequence joins TRBV7-8 and TRBJ2-5; 9 nucleotides align to TRBD2. This specimen consisted of PBMCs, either bulk or a sorted T-cell subset (CD4+, CD8+, memory, or dextramer-sorted; not recorded which), obtained 15 days after the yellow fever booster vaccination. This receptor was taken from a man aged 30-40 years who received the YFV17D yellow fever vaccine. CDR3 sequence reads: CASSLVLAGLWETQYF. Written as DNA, the CDR3 is TGTGCCAGCAGCTTAGTCCTAGCGGGATTATGGGAGACCCAGTACTTC.